This entry lists 30 T cell receptor beta chains sequenced from one sample in a study of blood T cell repertoires in COVID-19 (dated by TCRdb to about 2020). The protocol used for the library was the immunoSEQ multiplex PCR assay. TCRdb took over this immuneACCESS table, retaining in-frame rearrangements with V and J assigned. Such tables are incomplete; in checked studies, under half of the missing clones stem from an unresolved V gene, and the remainder is unexplained. Here the sample has around 140,000 clones; roughly 86% occur a single time. The top ten clones comprise approximately 3.6% of the sample. What was sequenced was PBMCs or T cells enriched from blood (not recorded which). Source of these receptors: a woman between 45 and 60 years old with acute COVID-19.

The rearrangement links TRBV15 to TRBJ1-6; no definite D call. V lost 0 bases and J lost 7, with 22 bases in between. Germline CDR1 LNHNV, CDR2 YYDKDF (reference sequence). CDR3 length equals 19 residues. CDR3 bases: TGTGCCACCAGCAGAGATTGGAAGGTACGAGGAGTAGAGAATTCACCCCTCCACTTT. It encodes CATSRDWKVRGVENSPLHF.

This clone has just a few counts. The V and J genes are TRBV28 and TRBJ2-2; 13 positions match TRBD2. V lost 6 bases to trimming and J lost 4 bases; unmatched junction nucleotides: 8. The CDR3 runs 17 residues. Looked up from germline, CDR1 is MDHEN and CDR2 is SYDVKM. The CDR3 is CASSVGLAGVVTGELFF. In nucleotides, the CDR3 is TGTGCCAGCAGCGTAGGACTAGCGGGAGTTGTCACCGGGGAGCTGTTTTTT.

The sample holds one count of this clone. The V call is TRBV28, the J call TRBJ1-1; D gene uncertain. CDR3 length: 13 amino acids. CDR1 MDHEN and CDR2 SYDVKM come from the germline V gene. V was pared by 7 bases and J by 2 bases, with 11 bases between. CDR3 amino acids: CASNLGFNTEAFF. The CDR3 DNA is TGTGCCAGCAATCTAGGATTTAACACTGAAGCTTTCTTT.

The chain employs TRBV27 and TRBJ1-1, with 7 nucleotides matching TRBD1. CDR1 is MNHEY and CDR2 is SMNVEV in the germline V gene (reference sequence). The CDR3 covers 13 residues. With V trimmed by 8 bases and J by 1 base, 4 bases remained unmatched. The CDR3 coding sequence is TGTGCCAGCTTTAGGACAGGGAACACTGAAGCTTTCTTT. This codes for CASFRTGNTEAFF.

The chain links TRBV19 to TRBJ2-3; possibly TRBD2 for D (6 bases). Trimming stripped 6 bases from V and 0 bases from J, with 13 bases between. The CDR3 is 15 amino acids. Germline loops: CDR1 LNHDA, CDR2 SQIVND (reference sequence). The CDR3 DNA follows: TGTGCCAGTAGCCCTCTAGCGACAAGCACAGATACGCAGTATTTT. Translated, it gives CASSPLATSTDTQYF.

In its sample, this clone was seen once. The rearrangement uses TRBV7-8 and TRBJ2-7; 7 bases match TRBD2. The junction had 12 bases not matched to a gene; V was cut back by 5 bases and J by 2 bases. Germline assignment: CDR1 SGHVS and CDR2 FQNEAQ. This CDR3 spans 16 amino acids. CDR3: CASSPTLGGITYEQYF. The CDR3 nucleotides read TGTGCCAGCAGCCCCACCCTGGGGGGGATTACCTACGAGCAGTACTTC.

The CDR3 nucleotides read TGTGCCAGCAGCCATAGCGGAGCGGGAGGGCCAGGTGAGCAGTTCTTC. Protein: CASSHSGAGGPGEQFF. The chain couples TRBV7-2 to TRBJ2-1; TRBD2 agrees at 10 bases. Looked up from germline, CDR1 is SGHTA and CDR2 is FQGNSA. This CDR3 is built from 16 residues. V was clipped by 5 bases and J by 9 bases; unmatched bases: 13.

The gene calls are TRBV2 and TRBJ1-5; TRBD1 might be the D (5 bases). CDR3 size: 15 residues. CDR1 is SNHLY and CDR2 is FYNNEI in the germline V gene. Trimming pared 4 bases from V and 2 bases from J, leaving 12 bases between. The CDR3 DNA sequence: TGTGCCAGCAGTGTGGACCAAGGGGGCAATCAGCCCCAGCATTTT. This codes for CASSVDQGGNQPQHF.

This clone was counted many times. This chain joins TRBV5-1 and TRBJ2-1; the D gene is possibly TRBD2 (6 bases). Trimming removed 3 bases at V and 3 bases at J, with 13 bases between. In germline, CDR1 is SGHRS, CDR2 YFSETQ. This CDR3 has 15 residues. CDR3 protein: CASSWGAGLYNEQFF. CDR3 nucleotide sequence: TGCGCCAGCAGCTGGGGTGCGGGACTCTACAATGAGCAGTTCTTC.

The chain carries TRBV9 and TRBJ2-2, with 7 bases identical to TRBD1. The CDR3 totals 17 residues. The germline CDR1 and CDR2 sequences are SGDLS and YYNGEE. The V gene end was trimmed by 0 bases and the J gene end by 4 bases; junction bases not matched to a gene: 9. Here the CDR3 DNA reads TGTGCCAGCAGCGTAGAAACCGGGACAGATCTCACCGGGGAGCTGTTTTTT. This encodes CASSVETGTDLTGELFF.

The rearrangement uses TRBV28 and TRBJ1-5, with 9 positions matching TRBD1. CDR1 and CDR2 from the germline V gene are MDHEN and SYDVKM. V gave up 6 bases and J gave up 5 bases; unmatched junction bases: 5. The CDR3 runs to 14 residues. The DNA for the CDR3 is TGTGCCAGCAGAAAACAGGGGGCCCATCAGCCCCAGCATTTT. It specifies CASRKQGAHQPQHF.

This rearrangement joins TRBV7-2 to TRBJ2-7, with 7 positions matching TRBD2. The CDR3 is 14 residues long. Unmatched junction bases numbered 7, after V lost 2 bases and J lost 6 bases. Germline V CDR1 and CDR2: SGHTA, FQGNSA. The CDR3 reads CASSLRTRGSEQYF. For the CDR3, the DNA is TGTGCCAGCAGCTTACGGACTAGAGGGTCCGAGCAGTACTTC.

The chain combines TRBV14 with TRBJ2-1; a possible D gene is TRBD2 (5 bases). Looked up from germline, CDR1 is SGHDN and CDR2 is FVKESK. CDR3 size: 16 residues. Trimming removed 1 base at V and 2 bases at J, with 12 bases between. The CDR3 region is CASSQVPGNPYNEQFF. The CDR3 DNA reads as TGTGCCAGCAGCCAAGTTCCCGGGAACCCCTACAATGAGCAGTTCTTC.

The genes are TRBV5-1 and TRBJ2-5, with 7 bases lining up with TRBD2. The germline V gene has CDR1 SGHRS and CDR2 YFSETQ. This CDR3 has 16 amino acids. The trim removed 0 bases at V and 2 bases at J, leaving 7 bases unmatched. The CDR3 DNA reads TGCGCCAGCAGCTTGGCGGGACTAAAAGGACAAGAGACCCAGTACTTC. It is translated as CASSLAGLKGQETQYF.

V is TRBV5-1 and J is TRBJ1-2; 9 positions match TRBD1. There are 12 residues in the CDR3. J gave up 8 bases and V 4 bases, and 3 bases lay outside the gene matches. Looked up from germline, CDR1 is SGHRS and CDR2 is YFSETQ. CDR3 nucleotides: TGCGCCAGCAGCCCAGGGACAGGGGGCTACACCTTC. Translating it yields CASSPGTGGYTF.

The chain joins TRBV20-1 to TRBJ1-4, with D possibly matching TRBD1 (5 bases). CDR3 length: 18 residues. With 3 bases removed from V and 1 base from J, the gap between germline ends came to 21 bases. In germline, CDR1 is DFQATT, CDR2 SNEGSKA (reference sequence). This chain's CDR3 is CSASPVGGGLGTNEKLFF. The CDR3 DNA reads as TGCAGTGCTAGTCCCGTTGGGGGGGGTTTAGGAACTAATGAAAAACTGTTTTTT.

The CDR3: CSAEGGTATNEKLFF. In DNA form, the CDR3 reads TGCAGCGCCGAAGGGGGTACTGCAACTAATGAAAAACTGTTTTTT. The chain couples TRBV29-1 to TRBJ1-4; possible D gene TRBD1, 6 bases. This CDR3 comprises 15 residues. V lost 7 bases and J lost 0, with 15 bases in between. Germline V lookup: CDR1 SQVTM, CDR2 ANQGSEA.

This clone was found once. The CDR3 reads CASSHSRPNSAKNIQYF. DNA of the CDR3: TGTGCCAGCAGTCACAGTCGTCCTAATTCGGCCAAAAACATTCAGTACTTC. The chain couples TRBV5-8 to TRBJ2-4; D is ambiguous. The CDR3 runs 17 residues. Germline lookup yields CDR1 SGHTS and CDR2 YDEGEE. Trimming stripped 5 bases from V and 1 base from J, with 19 bases between.

The gene calls are TRBV28 and TRBJ1-2; 7 bases line up with TRBD1. CDR3 length equals 13 residues. J lost 8 bases, V lost 6 bases, and 9 bases had no gene match. CDR1 and CDR2 from the germline V gene are MDHEN and SYDVKM. As DNA, the CDR3 is TGTGCCAGCAGCCTACCGGGACAGAAAGGCTACACCTTC. Translating gives CASSLPGQKGYTF.

V and J are TRBV10-3 and TRBJ2-7, with 9 bases identical to TRBD1. V gave up 0 bases and J gave up 5 bases; unmatched junction bases: 5. The germline V gene encodes CDR1 ENHRY and CDR2 SYGVKD. CDR3 length: 15 residues. The CDR3 is CAISESETGGNEQYF. For the CDR3, the DNA is TGTGCCATCAGTGAGTCCGAGACAGGGGGGAACGAGCAGTACTTC.

This rearrangement joins TRBV6-6 to TRBJ2-4; 7 positions agree with TRBD1. This CDR3 contains 15 residues. The junction had 11 bases not matched to a gene; V was cut back by 6 bases and J by 6 bases. Per the germline V gene, CDR1 is MNHNY and CDR2 is SVGAGI (reference sequence). The CDR3 protein is CASRLDRALGNIQYF. For the CDR3, the DNA is TGTGCCAGCAGACTCGACAGGGCGTTGGGAAACATTCAGTACTTC.

The V and J genes are TRBV7-8 and TRBJ1-1; tentatively, D is TRBD1 (5 bases). Germline-derived CDR1 and CDR2 are SGHVS and FQNEAQ. The CDR3 is made up of 15 amino acids. The V end was cut by 5 bases, the J end by 4 bases, with 17 bases between. For the CDR3, the DNA is TGTGCCAGCAGCCCCGTCGGCAGGGCAGTCACTGAAGCTTTCTTT. Protein: CASSPVGRAVTEAFF. Drawing the rest from reference TRBV7-8 and TRBJ1-1, the complete variable domain is GAGVSQSPRYKVAKRGQDVALRCDPISGHVSLFWYQQALGQGPEFLTYFQNEAQLDKSGLPSDRFFAERPEGSVSTLKIQRTQQEDSAVYLCASSPVGRAVTEAFFGQGTRLTVV.

The V and J genes are TRBV2 and TRBJ1-2; 8 bases match TRBD1. V was pared by 6 bases and J by 4 bases, with 10 bases of the junction left unmatched. CDR3 size: 15 residues. In germline, CDR1 is SNHLY, CDR2 FYNNEI. In DNA form, the CDR3 reads TGTGCCAGCAGCCTAAGGACAGGGTCCCTCTATGGCTACACCTTC. Its translation is CASSLRTGSLYGYTF.

V and J are TRBV5-5 and TRBJ2-7, with 11 positions matching TRBD1. Trimming took 3 bases from V and 3 from J; bases not matched to a gene: 8. The germline CDR1 and CDR2 sequences are SGHKS and YYEKEE (reference sequence). The length of the CDR3 is 16 residues. This CDR3 reads CASSWGQGGSGYEQYF. CDR3 DNA: TGTGCCAGCAGCTGGGGACAGGGGGGATCTGGCTACGAGCAGTACTTC.

The V call is TRBV2, the J call TRBJ2-5; D remains ambiguous. Between the trimmed V and J ends, which lost 8 bases and 5 bases, there was a span of 9 bases. The CDR3 is 11 amino acids. CDR1 and CDR2 from the germline V gene are SNHLY and FYNNEI. The CDR3 reads CASGPRETQYF. CDR3 DNA: TGTGCCAGCGGGCCCAGGGAGACCCAGTACTTC.

The CDR3 DNA is TGTGCCAGTAGCCGACAGGGGTCTGGAAACACCATATATTTT. This encodes CASSRQGSGNTIYF. The chain couples TRBV19 to TRBJ1-3; TRBD1 matches at 8 bases. This CDR3 comprises 14 residues. Germline values: CDR1 LNHDA, CDR2 SQIVND (reference sequence). With 6 bases clipped from V and 1 base from J, the junction kept 2 bases outside the gene matches.

The genes are TRBV30 and TRBJ2-5; 9 bases line up with TRBD1. The CDR3 length is 16 residues. V was clipped by 3 bases and J by 2 bases; unmatched bases: 10. The germline V gene has CDR1 GTSNPN and CDR2 SVGIG (reference sequence). CDR3 region: CAWSYDSTGGQETQYF. In DNA, the CDR3 is TGTGCCTGGAGCTACGATTCGACAGGGGGGCAAGAGACCCAGTACTTC.

This rearrangement joins TRBV30 to TRBJ1-2, with no clear D. Per germline, CDR1 GTSNPN and CDR2 SVGIG (reference sequence). V was cut by 5 bases and J by 7 bases, with 17 bases left in between. The CDR3 runs to 13 residues. DNA for the CDR3: TGTGCCTGGGGCATTTATTTGGGGAGTGGCTACACCTTC. It yields the protein CAWGIYLGSGYTF.

V is TRBV11-2 and J is TRBJ1-1; a possible D gene is TRBD1 (6 bases). In germline, CDR1 is SGHAT, CDR2 FQNNGV. Deletions cut 5 bases from V and 5 bases from J, with 18 bases between. The CDR3 has 15 amino acids. The CDR3 DNA reads TGTGCCAGCAGCCCATCCACAGGGTACGGGACTGAAGCTTTCTTT. Protein sequence: CASSPSTGYGTEAFF.

The J gene is TRBJ2-7, the V gene TRBV14, with 12 nucleotides matching TRBD1. The V gene's germline CDR1 is SGHDN and CDR2 FVKESK. The CDR3 is 15 amino acids. The junction had 1 base not matched to a gene; V was cut back by 2 bases and J by 2 bases. The CDR3 bases are TGTGCCAGCAGCCAAAGGGACAGGGGGCCCTACGAGCAGTACTTC. It encodes CASSQRDRGPYEQYF.